This T cell receptor beta chain was recovered during a study of glioma-infiltrating T cells after dendritic cell vaccination. Study-level information: Dendritic cells derived from monocytes and pulsed with autologous tumor lysate formed the vaccine. Dendritic cell vaccine was injected intradermally three times, biweekly.

No glioblastoma patient carried an isocitrate dehydrogenase mutation. CDR1 and CDR2 from the germline V gene are SGHTA and FQGNSA. The CDR3 sequence is 14 residues long. The trim removed 2 bases at V and 7 bases at J, leaving 7 bases unmatched. Amplification used 60 V beta primers and 13 J beta primers. Data came from immunoSEQ multiplex PCR; TCRdb stores just in-frame clones and leaves some out. The table records roughly 80,000 clones, around nine tenths of them present only once. This material consisted of blood, taken before dendritic cell vaccination. The origin of this receptor is a human donor with glioblastoma. The chain combines TRBV7-2 with TRBJ1-1; 7 nucleotides match TRBD1. For the CDR3, the DNA is TGTGCCAGCAGCTTAAGGGGGCAGGCGATTGAAGCTTTCTTT. It encodes CASSLRGQAIEAFF.